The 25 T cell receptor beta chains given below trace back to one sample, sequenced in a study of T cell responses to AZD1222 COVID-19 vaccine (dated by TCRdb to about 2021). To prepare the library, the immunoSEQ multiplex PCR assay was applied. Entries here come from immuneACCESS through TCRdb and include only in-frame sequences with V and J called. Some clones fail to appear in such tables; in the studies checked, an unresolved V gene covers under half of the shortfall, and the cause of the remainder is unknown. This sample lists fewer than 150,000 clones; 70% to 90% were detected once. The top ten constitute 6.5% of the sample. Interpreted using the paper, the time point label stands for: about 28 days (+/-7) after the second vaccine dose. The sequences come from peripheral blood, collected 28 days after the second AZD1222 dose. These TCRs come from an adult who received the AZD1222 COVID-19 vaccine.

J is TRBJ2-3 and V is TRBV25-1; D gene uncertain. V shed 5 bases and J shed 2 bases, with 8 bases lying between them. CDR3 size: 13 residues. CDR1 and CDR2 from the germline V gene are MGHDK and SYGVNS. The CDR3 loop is CASSPRTTDTQYF. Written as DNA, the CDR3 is TGTGCCAGCAGTCCCCGGACCACAGATACGCAGTATTTT. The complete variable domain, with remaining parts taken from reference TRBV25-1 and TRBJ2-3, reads EADIYQTPRYLVIGTGKKITLECSQTMGHDKMYWYQQDPGMELHLIHYSYGVNSTEKGDLSSESTVSRIRTEHFPLTLESARPSHTSQYLCASSPRTTDTQYFGPGTRLTVL.

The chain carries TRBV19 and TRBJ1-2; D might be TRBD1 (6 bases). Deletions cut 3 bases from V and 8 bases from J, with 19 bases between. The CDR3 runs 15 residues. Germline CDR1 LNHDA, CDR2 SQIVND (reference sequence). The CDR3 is CASSIGPTGSGGYTF. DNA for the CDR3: TGTGCCAGTAGTATTGGCCCGACAGGATCCGGCGGCTACACCTTC.

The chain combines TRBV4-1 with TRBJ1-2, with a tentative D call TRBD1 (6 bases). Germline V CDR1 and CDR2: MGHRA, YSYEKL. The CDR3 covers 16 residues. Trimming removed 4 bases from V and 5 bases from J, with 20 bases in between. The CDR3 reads CASSPGTGPGLYGYTF. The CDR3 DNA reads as TGCGCCAGCAGCCCAGGAACAGGGCCGGGACTGTATGGCTACACCTTC.

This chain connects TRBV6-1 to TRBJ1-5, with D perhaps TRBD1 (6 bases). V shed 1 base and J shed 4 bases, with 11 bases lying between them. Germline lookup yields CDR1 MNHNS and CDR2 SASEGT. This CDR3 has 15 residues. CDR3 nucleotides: TGTGCCAGCAGTGAAGGTCGGCAGGGGAATCAGCCCCAGCATTTT. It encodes CASSEGRQGNQPQHF.

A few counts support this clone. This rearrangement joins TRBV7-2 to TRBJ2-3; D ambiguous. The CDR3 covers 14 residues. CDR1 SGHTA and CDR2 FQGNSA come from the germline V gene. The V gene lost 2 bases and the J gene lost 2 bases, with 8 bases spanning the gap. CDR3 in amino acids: CASSLLGNTDTQYF. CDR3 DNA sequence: TGTGCCAGCAGCTTATTAGGGAACACAGATACGCAGTATTTT.

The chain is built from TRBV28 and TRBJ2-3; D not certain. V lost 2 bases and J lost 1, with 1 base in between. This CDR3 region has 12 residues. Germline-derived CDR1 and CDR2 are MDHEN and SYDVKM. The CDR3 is CASSLGTDTQYF. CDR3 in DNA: TGTGCCAGCAGTTTAGGCACAGATACGCAGTATTTT.

The CDR3 is CASSSGAAGVYGYTF. CDR3 sequence (DNA): TGTGCCAGCAGTTCGGGAGCAGCAGGGGTTTATGGCTACACCTTC. The V and J genes are TRBV28 and TRBJ1-2; a possible D gene is TRBD1 (6 bases). V was clipped by 4 bases and J by 5 bases, with 17 bases between them. Germline V gives CDR1 MDHEN, CDR2 SYDVKM. This CDR3 region has 15 residues.

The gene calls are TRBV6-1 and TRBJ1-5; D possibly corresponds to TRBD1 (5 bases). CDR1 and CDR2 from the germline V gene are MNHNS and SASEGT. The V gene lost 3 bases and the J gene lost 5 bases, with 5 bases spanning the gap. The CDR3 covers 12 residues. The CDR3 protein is CASSDRDQPQHF. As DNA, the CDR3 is TGTGCCAGCAGTGACAGGGATCAGCCCCAGCATTTT.

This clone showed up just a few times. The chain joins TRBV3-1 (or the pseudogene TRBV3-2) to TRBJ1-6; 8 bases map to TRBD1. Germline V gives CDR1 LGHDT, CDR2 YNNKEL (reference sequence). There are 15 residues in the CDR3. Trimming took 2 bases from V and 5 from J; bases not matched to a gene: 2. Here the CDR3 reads CASSQTDRDNSPLHF. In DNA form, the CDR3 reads TGTGCCAGCAGCCAAACGGACAGGGATAATTCACCCCTCCACTTT.

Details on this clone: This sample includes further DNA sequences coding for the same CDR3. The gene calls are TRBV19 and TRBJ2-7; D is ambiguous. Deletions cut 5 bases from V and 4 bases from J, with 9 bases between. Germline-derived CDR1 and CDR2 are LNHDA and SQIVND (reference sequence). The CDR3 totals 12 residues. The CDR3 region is CASSPSRYEQYF. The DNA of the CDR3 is TGTGCCAGTAGTCCGAGCCGGTACGAGCAGTACTTC.

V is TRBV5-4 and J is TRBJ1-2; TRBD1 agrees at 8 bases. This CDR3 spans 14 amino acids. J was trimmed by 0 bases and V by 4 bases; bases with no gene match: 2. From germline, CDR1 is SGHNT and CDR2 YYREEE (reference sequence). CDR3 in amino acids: CASSTGQANYGYTF. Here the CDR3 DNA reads TGTGCCAGCAGCACGGGACAGGCTAACTATGGCTACACCTTC.

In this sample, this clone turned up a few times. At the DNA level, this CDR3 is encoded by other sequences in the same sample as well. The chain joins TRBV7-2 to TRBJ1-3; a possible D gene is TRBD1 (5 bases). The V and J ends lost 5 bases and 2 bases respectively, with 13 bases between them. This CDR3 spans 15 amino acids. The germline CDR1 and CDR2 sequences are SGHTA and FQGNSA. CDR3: CASSLLGGAGNTIYF. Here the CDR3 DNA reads TGTGCCAGCAGCCTACTGGGGGGGGCTGGAAACACCATATATTTT. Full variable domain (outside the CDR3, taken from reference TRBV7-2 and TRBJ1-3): GAGVSQSPSNKVTEKGKDVELRCDPISGHTALYWYRQSLGQGLEFLIYFQGNSAPDKSGLPSDRFSAERTGGSVSTLTIQRTQQEDSAVYLCASSLLGGAGNTIYFGEGSWLTVV.

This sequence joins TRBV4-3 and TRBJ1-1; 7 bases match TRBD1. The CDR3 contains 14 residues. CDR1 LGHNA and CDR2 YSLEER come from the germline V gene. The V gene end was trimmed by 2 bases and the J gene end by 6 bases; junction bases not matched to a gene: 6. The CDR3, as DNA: TGCGCCAGCAGCCAACCCAACAGGGGTGCTGAAGCTTTCTTT. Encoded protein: CASSQPNRGAEAFF.

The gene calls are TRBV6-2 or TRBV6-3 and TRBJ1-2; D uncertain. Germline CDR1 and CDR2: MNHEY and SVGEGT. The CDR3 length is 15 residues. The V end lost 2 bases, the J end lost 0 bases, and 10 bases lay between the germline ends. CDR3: CASSYPFLANYGYTF. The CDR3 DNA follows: TGTGCCAGCAGTTACCCGTTTTTAGCTAACTATGGCTACACCTTC.

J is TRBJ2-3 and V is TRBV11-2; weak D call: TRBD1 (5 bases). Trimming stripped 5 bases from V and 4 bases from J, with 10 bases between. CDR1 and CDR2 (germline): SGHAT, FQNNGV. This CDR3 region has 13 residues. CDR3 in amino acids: CASSSREPDTQYF. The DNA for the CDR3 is TGTGCCAGCAGCAGCAGGGAACCAGATACGCAGTATTTT. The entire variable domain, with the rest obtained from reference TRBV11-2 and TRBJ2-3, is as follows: EAGVAQSPRYKIIEKRQSVAFWCNPISGHATLYWYQQILGQGPKLLIQFQNNGVVDDSQLPKDRFSAERLKGVDSTLKIQPAKLEDSAVYLCASSSREPDTQYFGPGTRLTVL.

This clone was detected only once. The CDR3 nucleotides are TGCGCCAGCAGCCATTCGGGGGAAAACACTGAAGCTTTCTTT. Its protein product is CASSHSGENTEAFF. The J gene is TRBJ1-1, the V gene TRBV5-1, with a possible D match to TRBD1 (5 bases). The V gene lost 4 bases and the J gene lost 2 bases, with 12 bases spanning the gap. CDR3 length: 14 residues. The germline V gene has CDR1 SGHRS and CDR2 YFSETQ.

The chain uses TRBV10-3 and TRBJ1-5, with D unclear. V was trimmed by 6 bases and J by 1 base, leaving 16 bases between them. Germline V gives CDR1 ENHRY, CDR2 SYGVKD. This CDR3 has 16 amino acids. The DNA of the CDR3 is TGTGCCATCAGCCTCTCTCCGGCGGGCAGCAATCAGCCCCAGCATTTT. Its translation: CAISLSPAGSNQPQHF.

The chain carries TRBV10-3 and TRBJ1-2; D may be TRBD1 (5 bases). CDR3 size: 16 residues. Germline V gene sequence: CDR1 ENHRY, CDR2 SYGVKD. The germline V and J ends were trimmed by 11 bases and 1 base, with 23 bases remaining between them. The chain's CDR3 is CALKVVGRDDNYGYTF. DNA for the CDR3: TGTGCCTTAAAGGTGGTGGGCAGGGACGATAACTATGGCTACACCTTC.

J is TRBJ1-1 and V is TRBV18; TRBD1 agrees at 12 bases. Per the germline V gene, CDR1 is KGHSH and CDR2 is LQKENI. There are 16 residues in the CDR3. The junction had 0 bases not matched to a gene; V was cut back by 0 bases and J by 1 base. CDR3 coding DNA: TGTGCCAGCTCACCACCGGGACAGGGGGCGAACACTGAAGCTTTCTTT. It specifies CASSPPGQGANTEAFF.

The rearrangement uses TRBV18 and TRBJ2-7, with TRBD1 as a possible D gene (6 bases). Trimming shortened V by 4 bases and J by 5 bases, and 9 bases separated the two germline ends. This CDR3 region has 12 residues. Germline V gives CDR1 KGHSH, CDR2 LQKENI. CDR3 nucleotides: TGTGCCAGCTCACTAAACAGGGACGAGCAGTACTTC. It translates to CASSLNRDEQYF.

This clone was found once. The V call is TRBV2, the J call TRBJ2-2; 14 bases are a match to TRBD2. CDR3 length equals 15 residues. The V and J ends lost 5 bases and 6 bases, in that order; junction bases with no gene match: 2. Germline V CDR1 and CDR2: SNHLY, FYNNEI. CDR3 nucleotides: TGTGCCAGCAGTCCGGGACTAGCGGGGGCCGGGGAGCTGTTTTTT. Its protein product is CASSPGLAGAGELFF.

The CDR3 sequence: CASRAGGAGEKLFF. CDR3 coding DNA: TGTGCCAGCAGAGCTGGGGGGGCAGGTGAAAAACTGTTTTTT. V usage is TRBV28 and J usage is TRBJ1-4; TRBD1 is a possible D gene (6 bases). Trimming shortened V by 6 bases and J by 7 bases, and 15 bases separated the two germline ends. The CDR3 totals 14 residues. CDR1 is MDHEN, CDR2 SYDVKM, per germline.

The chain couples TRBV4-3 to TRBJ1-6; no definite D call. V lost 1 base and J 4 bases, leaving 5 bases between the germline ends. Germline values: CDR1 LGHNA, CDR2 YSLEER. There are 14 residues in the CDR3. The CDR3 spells CASSQGEYNSPLHF. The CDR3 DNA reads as TGCGCCAGCAGCCAAGGGGAGTATAATTCACCCCTCCACTTT.

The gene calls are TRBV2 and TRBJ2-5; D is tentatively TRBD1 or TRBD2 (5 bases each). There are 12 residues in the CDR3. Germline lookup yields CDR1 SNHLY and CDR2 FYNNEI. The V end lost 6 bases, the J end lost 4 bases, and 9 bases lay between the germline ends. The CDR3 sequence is CASRPGGETQYF. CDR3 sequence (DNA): TGTGCCAGCAGACCTGGGGGAGAGACCCAGTACTTC.

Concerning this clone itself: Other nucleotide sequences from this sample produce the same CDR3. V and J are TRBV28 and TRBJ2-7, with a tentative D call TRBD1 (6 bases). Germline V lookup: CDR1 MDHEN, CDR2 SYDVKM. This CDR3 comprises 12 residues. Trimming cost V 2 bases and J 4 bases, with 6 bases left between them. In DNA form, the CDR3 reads TGTGCCAGCAGTTTACAGGGGTACGAGCAGTACTTC. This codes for CASSLQGYEQYF.